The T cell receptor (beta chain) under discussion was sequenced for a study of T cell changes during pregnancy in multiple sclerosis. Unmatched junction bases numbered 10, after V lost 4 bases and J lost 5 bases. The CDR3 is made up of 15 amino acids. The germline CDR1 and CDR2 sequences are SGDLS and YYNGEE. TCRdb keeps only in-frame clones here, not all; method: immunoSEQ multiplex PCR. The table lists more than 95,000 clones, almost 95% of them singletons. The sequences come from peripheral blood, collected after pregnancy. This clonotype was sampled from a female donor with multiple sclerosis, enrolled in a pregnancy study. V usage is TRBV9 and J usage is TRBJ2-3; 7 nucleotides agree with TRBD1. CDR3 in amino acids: CASSPRQGKVDTQYF. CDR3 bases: TGTGCCAGCAGCCCCAGACAGGGTAAGGTAGATACGCAGTATTTT.